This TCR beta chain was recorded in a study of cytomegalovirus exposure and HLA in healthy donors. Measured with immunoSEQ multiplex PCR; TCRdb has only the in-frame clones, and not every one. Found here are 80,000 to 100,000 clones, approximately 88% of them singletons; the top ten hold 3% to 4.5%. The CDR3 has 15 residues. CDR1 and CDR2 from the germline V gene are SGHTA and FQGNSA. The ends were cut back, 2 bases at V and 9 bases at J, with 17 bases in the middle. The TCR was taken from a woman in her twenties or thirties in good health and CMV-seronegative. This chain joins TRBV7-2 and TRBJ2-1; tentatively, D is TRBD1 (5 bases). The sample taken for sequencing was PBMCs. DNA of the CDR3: TGTGCCAGCAGCTTAAATGGATTCAGGGTTAGTGAGCAGTTCTTC. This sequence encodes CASSLNGFRVSEQFF.